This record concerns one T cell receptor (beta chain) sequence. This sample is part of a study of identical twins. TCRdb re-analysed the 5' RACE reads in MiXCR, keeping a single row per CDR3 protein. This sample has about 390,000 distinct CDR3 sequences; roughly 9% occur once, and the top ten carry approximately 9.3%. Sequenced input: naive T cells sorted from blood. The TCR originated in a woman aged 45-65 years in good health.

CDR3 DNA: TGCGCCAGCAGCTCCCCGGGACTAACCACAGATACGCAGTATTTT. Translated, it gives CASSSPGLTTDTQYF. The chain is built from TRBV5-1 and TRBJ2-3, with 7 bases aligning to TRBD2. Germline loops: CDR1 SGHRS, CDR2 YFSETQ. The CDR3 runs 15 residues. V lost 3 bases to trimming and J lost 2 bases; unmatched junction nucleotides: 6.